What follows describes a single T cell receptor beta chain. The sample originates from a study of OX40 agonist ivuxolimab in advanced cancers. Study in general: The study treated patients with ivuxolimab, an agonistic anti-OX40 (CD134) antibody. Allowance was made for prior anti-PD-1, anti-PD-L1 or anti-CTLA-4 therapy, and 40% to 45% had some.

With 1 base removed from V and 5 bases from J, the gap between germline ends came to 14 bases. This CDR3 region has 15 residues. Germline CDR1 is SEHNR and CDR2 is FQNEAQ (reference sequence). Sequenced by immunoSEQ multiplex PCR; TCRdb stores in-frame clones only, minus some. The sample holds under 35,000 clones, 84% seen once. The receptor was derived from an adult with an advanced solid tumor such as melanoma, head and neck, liver or kidney cancer. This chain joins TRBV7-9 and TRBJ1-2; possibly TRBD1 for D (6 bases). Source: CD4+ or CD8+ T cells sorted from blood, taken in a trial of the OX40 agonist ivuxolimab. CDR3 sequence reads: CASSLGAGHMYGYTF. DNA of the CDR3: TGTGCCAGCAGCTTAGGGGCGGGACACATGTATGGCTACACCTTC.